Here is one T cell receptor (beta chain) with its context. The table lists this clonotype with many counts. Its antigen is unknown. There are no base qualities to consult, and no much larger clone falls within one base. V has 0 bases trimmed and J has 2 bases trimmed; junction bases matching no gene number 12. In the germline V gene, CDR1 corresponds to SNHLY and CDR2 to FYNNEI. The CDR3 spans 20 residues, from the cysteine through the phenylalanine. The DNA shown is the 60-base CDR3, in frame from base 1. The TCR beta CDR3 regions were amplified from RNA transcripts. The TCR CDR3 was subjected to a first round of RT-PCR using the HTBI primer set and the Qiagen OneStep RT-PCR kit. The libraries were constructed in a second round of multiplex PCR and then size-selected and purified. Sequencing of the libraries was done on an Illumina HiSeq2000 using paired-end 100 bp reads. Regarding the original processing steps: SOAPnuke was used to process the raw data, with reads discarded if the reads contained adapters or uncalled bases, had a mean Phred below 15, or lacked an exact constant-primer or identifier match. COPE v1.2.5 was used to merge high-quality paired reads, and clonotypes were defined as unique nucleotide sequences. MiTCR v1.1 was used to align the clonotypes against IMGT TRBV, TRBD and TRBJ reference segments. The analysis included only V-J combinations with a frequency above 0.0001, which together covered roughly 99% of the repertoires. The TCS score was defined as F50 (clonal expansion) divided by E x V (chaos), with BLOSUM62-based TCRdist calculated between CDR3 peptides within each V-J. Welch's t-statistics and random forest reduced approximately 520 V-J features to under 15, which were used in a naive Bayes classifier (R e1071). Clones were called with MiXCR by TCRdb after fastp trimmed the public reads at Q25, and only in-frame beta chains were retained. Identical CDR3 proteins give one entry, which carries the most common genes and DNA. The V and J calls were determined by TCRdb, not by the authors. Counted in this sample were roughly 740,000 distinct CDR3 sequences; less than 20% of them appeared once. The ten largest account for approximately 8% of the sample.

This entry comes from a study of T cells in Graves' hyperthyroidism and ophthalmopathy (dated by TCRdb to between 2019 and 2020). Broadly, across the study: Peripheral blood was sampled at the time of initial diagnosis, prior to any treatment. Once sampling was done, hyperthyroidism patients were given methimazole at a starting dose of 30 mg daily, whereas ophthalmopathy patients were given high-dose intravenous methylprednisolone. TCR Vbeta CDR3 sequencing of 135 peripheral blood samples (roughly 41 ophthalmopathy, approximately 80 hyperthyroidism and approximately 17 progressor patients) is reported in the paper. For training and testing, the 100 patients in the discovery cohort were randomly divided in a 7:3 ratio. To identify distinguishing TCR V-J signatures, a discovery cohort of about a hundred patients was used, comprising approximately 40 with Graves' ophthalmopathy and roughly 60 with stable Graves' hyperthyroidism. In roughly six Graves' hyperthyroidism patients, the study also compared T-cell repertoires from thyroid tissue with T-cell repertoires from blood. An independent validation cohort of around 20 hyperthyroidism patients and 17 patients who later progressed to ophthalmopathy tested prospective prediction of ophthalmopathy.

A patient counted as having stable Graves' hyperthyroidism if no progression to ophthalmopathy occurred over 18 months of follow-up. Hyperthyroidism patients were aged 18 to 65 years and newly diagnosed, with disease duration of less than 2 months. Any patient with an uncontrolled infection, another autoimmune disease, pregnancy or lactation was excluded. Clinical symptoms, serum thyroxine and TRAb, thyroid ultrasound, and orbital computed tomography formed the basis for the diagnoses. Ficoll-Paque density gradient centrifugation was used to isolate PBMCs from 9.5 to 10 ml of fresh peripheral blood. Total RNA was extracted with Trizol reagent, and quality was checked on an Agilent 2100 Bioanalyzer. The full study reports these points: In validation, the model predicted progression to ophthalmopathy a median of roughly 6.5 months before onset, with about 71% sensitivity and 72.22% specificity. Sample size was not statistically predetermined, and blinding of investigators to group allocation was not performed. Most expanded thyroid clonotypes (frequency above 0.001) were also detected in blood, a finding suggesting that blood repertoires may reflect thyroid immune responses. Ophthalmopathy was separated from stable hyperthyroidism by a 13 V-J signature model, with approximately 90% sensitivity and just over 81% specificity obtained in cross-validation and 80%/75% obtained in testing.

This sequence originates from a man younger than 35 with Graves' hyperthyroidism. The chain was built from TRBV2 and TRBJ2-1; 11 nucleotides in the junction match TRBD2. The material sequenced was blood. CDR3 loop: CASSEAGLAAAPSAYNEQFF. The DNA sequence reads TGTGCCAGCAGTGAAGCGGGACTAGCGGCGGCTCCCTCGGCCTACAATGAGCAGTTCTTC.